The clone carrying this T cell receptor beta chain appeared many times. The antigen remains undetermined. This sample is part of a study of tumor-infiltrating lymphocytes in primary liver carcinoma. Study as a whole: Aged between 30 and 69 years, the patients were men and women. Broader study findings: Tumor samples exhibited a significantly greater top-250-clone fraction than blood samples (p = 0.039).

Germline V gene data show CDR1 as MGHRA and CDR2 as YSYEKL. Trimming at V came to 3 bases and at J to 5 bases, leaving 9 bases not matched to a gene. This CDR3 spans 16 amino acids. The researchers produced TCR beta cDNA from roughly 500 ng total RNA with a constant-region primer. It was through three nested multiplex PCR rounds of slightly modified ARM-PCR that TCR beta libraries arose. TRBV1-TRBV30 forward and Cbeta reverse primers drove the first two approximately 10-cycle rounds. TCRdb reanalysed the multiplex PCR reads using MiXCR and keeps one entry per CDR3 protein. The repertoire consists of fewer than 200,000 distinct CDR3 sequences, with approximately 80% occurring once and the leading ten covering 15% to 20%. Unsorted bulk tissue (roughly 19-31 mg) underwent RNA and DNA co-extraction.

This chain connects TRBV4-1 to TRBJ2-3, with 9 bases that match TRBD2. The clonotype comes from a man aged 35 to 55 with primary liver carcinoma and hepatitis B virus infection. The sample consisted of tumor tissue from primary liver carcinoma. The CDR3 loop reads CASSHPGLAGRDTQYF. As DNA, the CDR3 is TGCGCCAGCAGCCACCCTGGGCTAGCGGGAAGAGATACGCAGTATTTT.